The following is a T cell receptor (beta chain) sequence with its context. Antigen unknown. Profiled with immunoSEQ multiplex PCR; TCRdb holds only in-frame clones, not every one. In the table there are some 35,000 clones, more than 75% of which are singletons. This entry belongs to a study of OX40 agonist ivuxolimab in advanced cancers. Turning to the study itself: Patients were given ivuxolimab, an antibody that agonizes OX40 (CD134). Participants averaged approximately 65 years of age (range about 23 to 80) and were less than 85% male. Whole-study results and caveats: Among the lowest levels of clonal expansion were found in partial responders at 0.1-3.0 mg/kg.

The germline V gene has CDR1 SGHTA and CDR2 FQGNSA. Trimming took 1 base from V and 3 from J, leaving 10 bases between them. The CDR3 is made up of 15 amino acids. V and J are TRBV7-2 and TRBJ2-1; TRBD1 is a possible D gene (5 bases). The sequence was obtained from an adult with an advanced solid tumor such as melanoma, head and neck, liver or kidney cancer. Sequenced material: CD4+ or CD8+ T cells sorted from blood, taken in a trial of the OX40 agonist ivuxolimab. This chain's CDR3 is CASSLGQPDYNEQFF. CDR3 nucleotides: TGTGCCAGCAGCTTAGGACAGCCCGACTACAATGAGCAGTTCTTC.